These 12 T cell receptor beta chains originate from one sample sequenced in a study of regulatory T cells in long-lasting Graves disease. Libraries of TCR beta came from iRepertoire HTBI primers plus Arm-PCR of CDR3 regions. TCRdb re-analysed the multiplex PCR reads in MiXCR, keeping a single row per CDR3 protein. The data contain a few hundred thousand distinct CDR3 sequences, about 12% of them seen just once; the ten biggest clones take up under 20%. Time point indicated: newly diagnosed GD, antithyroid drugs for less than 3 months. Researchers made the TCR library from RNA that was extracted from PBMCs. A further study also used this sample, focusing on T cells in Graves' hyperthyroidism and ophthalmopathy.

The material was peripheral blood mononuclear cells (PBMCs), obtained at new diagnosis, from a patient treated with antithyroid drugs. The receptors come from a woman between 18 and 30 years old with Graves disease.

This clonotype was detected many times. CDR3 loop: CATSDPGSYEQYF. CDR3 sequence (DNA): TGTGCCACCAGTGATCCGGGATCCTACGAGCAGTACTTC. This chain joins TRBV24-1 and TRBJ2-7; a weak D match, TRBD2 (5 bases). CDR1 and CDR2 from the germline V gene are KGHDR and SFDVKD. V lost 3 bases and J 1 base, leaving 6 bases between the germline ends. The CDR3 runs 13 residues.

This clonotype was detected many times. DNA of the CDR3: TGTGCCAGCAGCCTTAACACTGTCGATACGCAGTATTTT. It codes for CASSLNTVDTQYF. The J gene is TRBJ2-3, the V gene TRBV7-9, with D hard to call. The V gene's germline CDR1 is SEHNR and CDR2 FQNEAQ (reference sequence). The CDR3 spans 13 residues. Trimming removed 5 bases at V and 6 bases at J, with 12 bases between.

This clonotype was seen a handful of times. A read error may account for a junction end that differs from germline. J is TRBJ2-1 and V is TRBV11-3, with D perhaps TRBD2 (6 bases). Germline V gives CDR1 SGHNT, CDR2 YENEEA. This CDR3 is built from 13 residues. CDR3 amino acids: CASSLGRGNGQFF. In DNA, the CDR3 is TGTGCCAGCAGCTTAGGGCGGGGAAATGGGCAGTTCTTC.

The rearrangement joins TRBV19 to TRBJ2-7, with 13 bases fitting TRBD2. Germline CDR1 LNHDA, CDR2 SQIVND (reference sequence). The CDR3 loop spans 17 amino acids. Trimming cost V 8 bases and J 3 bases; bases outside gene matches: 13. CDR3 sequence (DNA): TGTGCCAGTGCCCCTGGACTAGCGGGAGTGGGCCACTACGAGCAGTACTTC. Amino acids: CASAPGLAGVGHYEQYF.

In the case of this clonotype: With a much larger clone just one base away, this may be a read error. The rearrangement joins TRBV20-1 to TRBJ2-7, with 7 bases lining up with TRBD2. The CDR3 length is 15 residues. V lost 3 bases to trimming and J lost 7 bases; unmatched junction nucleotides: 15. CDR1 and CDR2 from the germline V gene are DFQATT and SNEGSKA (reference sequence). The CDR3 here is CSARPGLPTYNEQYF. The CDR3 DNA reads TGCAGTGCTAGGCCGGGACTACCCACCTACAATGAGCAGTACTTC.

This clonotype was seen repeatedly, ten times or more. The J gene is TRBJ2-1, the V gene TRBV12-3 or TRBV12-4, with 7 bases identical to TRBD1. Trimming removed 5 bases from V and 0 bases from J; junction bases left unmatched: 4. CDR3 size: 15 residues. The CDR3 sequence is CASSKTGISYNEQFF. The CDR3 coding sequence is TGTGCCAGCAGTAAGACAGGGATCTCCTACAATGAGCAGTTCTTC.

Comment on this clonotype: This may come from a read error, since a much larger clone is one base off. V gene TRBV6-5 combines with J gene TRBJ1-2; no clear D. Trimming stripped 4 bases from V and 5 bases from J, with 20 bases between. Germline lookup yields CDR1 MNHEY and CDR2 SVGAGI. CDR3 length: 16 amino acids. The CDR3 is CASSSGPSLLMYGYTF. DNA of the CDR3: TGTGCCAGCAGTTCCGGGCCCTCACTCTTGATGTATGGCTACACCTTC.

The CDR3 spells CASTSGGQGNQPQHF. The DNA of the CDR3 is TGTGCCAGCACCTCCGGGGGGCAGGGAAATCAGCCCCAGCATTTT. The chain couples TRBV6-2 or TRBV6-3 to TRBJ1-5; maybe TRBD1 (6 bases). In germline, CDR1 is MNHEY, CDR2 SVGEGT. The CDR3 consists of 15 residues. V dropped 7 bases and J dropped 4 bases, with 17 bases sitting between them.

Regarding this clonotype: This may be a read error: a much more frequent sequence differs by one nucleotide. The genes are TRBV3-1 and TRBJ1-1, with 7 bases lining up with TRBD1. The CDR3 has 14 amino acids. Germline V gene data show CDR1 as LGHDT and CDR2 as YNNKEL (reference sequence). The CDR3 region has the DNA TGTGCCAGCAGTTTGACAGGGTTTTACACTGAAGCTCTCTTT. Its protein product is CASSLTGFYTEALF.

This clonotype has a count of ten or more. This CDR3 reads CASSGQVTSEYV. CDR3 nucleotides: TGTGCCAGCAGTGGGCAGGTCACGAGCGAGTACGTC. The genes are TRBV2 and TRBJ2-7; D not certain. Germline V gene data show CDR1 as SNHLY and CDR2 as FYNNEI. V gave up 4 bases and J gave up 11 bases, with 15 bases separating them. The CDR3 loop spans 12 amino acids.

The sample holds many counts of this clonotype. CDR3 nucleotides: TGCGCCAGCAGCCCTACAGGGGTCGAGCAGTACGTC. This codes for CASSPTGVEQYV. This chain links TRBV5-1 with TRBJ2-7; 7 nucleotides agree with TRBD1. Germline values: CDR1 SGHRS, CDR2 YFSETQ. This CDR3 has 12 amino acids. J lost 6 bases, V lost 4 bases, and 4 bases had no gene match.

There are many counts of this clonotype. The CDR3 loop is CASSQANRNQPQHF. CDR3 sequence (DNA): TGTGCCAGCAGCCAGGCTAATCGCAATCAGCCCCAGCATTTT. The chain carries TRBV3-1 and TRBJ1-5; no firm D call. The CDR3 runs 14 residues. Germline CDR1 reads LGHDT; CDR2 reads YNNKEL (reference sequence). Trimming pared 3 bases from V and 2 bases from J, leaving 8 bases between.